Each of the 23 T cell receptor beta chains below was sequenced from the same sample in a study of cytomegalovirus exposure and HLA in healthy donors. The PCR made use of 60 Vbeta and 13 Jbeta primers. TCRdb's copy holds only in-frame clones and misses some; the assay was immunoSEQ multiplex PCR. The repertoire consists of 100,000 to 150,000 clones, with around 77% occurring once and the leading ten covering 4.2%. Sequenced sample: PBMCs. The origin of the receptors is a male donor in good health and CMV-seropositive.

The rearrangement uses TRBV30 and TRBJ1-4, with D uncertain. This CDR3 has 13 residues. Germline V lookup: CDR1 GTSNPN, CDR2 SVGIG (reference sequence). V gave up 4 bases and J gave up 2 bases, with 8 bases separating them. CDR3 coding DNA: TGTGCCTGGAATCAGTTGACTAATGAAAAACTGTTTTTT. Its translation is CAWNQLTNEKLFF.

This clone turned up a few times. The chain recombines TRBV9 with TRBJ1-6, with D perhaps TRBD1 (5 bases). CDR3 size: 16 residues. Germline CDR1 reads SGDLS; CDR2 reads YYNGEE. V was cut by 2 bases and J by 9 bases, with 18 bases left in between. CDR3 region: CASSVSVGGGGSPLHF. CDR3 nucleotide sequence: TGTGCCAGCAGCGTCAGTGTCGGAGGCGGGGGTTCACCCCTCCACTTT.

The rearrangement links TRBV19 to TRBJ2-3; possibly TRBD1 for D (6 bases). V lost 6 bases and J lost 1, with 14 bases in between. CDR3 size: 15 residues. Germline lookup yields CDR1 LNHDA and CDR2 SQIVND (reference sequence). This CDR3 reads CASSPYREGTDTQYF. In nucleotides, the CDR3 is TGTGCCAGTAGCCCTTACAGGGAAGGCACAGATACGCAGTATTTT.

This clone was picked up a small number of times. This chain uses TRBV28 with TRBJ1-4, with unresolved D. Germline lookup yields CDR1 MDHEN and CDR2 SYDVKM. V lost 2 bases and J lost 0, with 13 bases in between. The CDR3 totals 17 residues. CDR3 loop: CASSLELHAATNEKLFF. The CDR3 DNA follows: TGTGCCAGCAGTTTAGAACTCCACGCTGCAACTAATGAAAAACTGTTTTTT.

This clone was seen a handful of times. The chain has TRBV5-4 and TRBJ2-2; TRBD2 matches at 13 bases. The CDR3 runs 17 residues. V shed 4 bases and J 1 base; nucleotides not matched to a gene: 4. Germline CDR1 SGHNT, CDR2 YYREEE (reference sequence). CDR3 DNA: TGTGCCAGCAGCCCCGGACTAGCGGGAGAGAACACCGGGGAGCTGTTTTTT. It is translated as CASSPGLAGENTGELFF.

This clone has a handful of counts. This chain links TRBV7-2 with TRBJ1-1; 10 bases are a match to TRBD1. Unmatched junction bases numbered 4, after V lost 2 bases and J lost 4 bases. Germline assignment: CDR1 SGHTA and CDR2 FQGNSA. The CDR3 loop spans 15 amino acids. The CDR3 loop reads CASSLQGQGSTEAFF. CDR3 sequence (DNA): TGTGCCAGCAGCTTACAGGGACAGGGGAGCACTGAAGCTTTCTTT.

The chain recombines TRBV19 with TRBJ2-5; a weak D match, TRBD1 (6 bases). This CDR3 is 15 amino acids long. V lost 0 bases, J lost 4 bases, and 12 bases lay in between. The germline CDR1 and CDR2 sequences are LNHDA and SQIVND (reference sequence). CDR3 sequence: CASSIDHRETETQYF. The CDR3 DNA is TGTGCCAGTAGTATAGATCACAGGGAAACAGAGACCCAGTACTTC.

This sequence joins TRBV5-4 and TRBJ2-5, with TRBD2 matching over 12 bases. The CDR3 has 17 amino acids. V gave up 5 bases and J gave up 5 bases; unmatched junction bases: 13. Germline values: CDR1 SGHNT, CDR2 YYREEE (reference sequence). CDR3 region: CASSPPSTSGGRETQYF. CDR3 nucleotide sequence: TGTGCCAGCAGTCCTCCATCGACTAGCGGGGGCCGGGAGACCCAGTACTTC.

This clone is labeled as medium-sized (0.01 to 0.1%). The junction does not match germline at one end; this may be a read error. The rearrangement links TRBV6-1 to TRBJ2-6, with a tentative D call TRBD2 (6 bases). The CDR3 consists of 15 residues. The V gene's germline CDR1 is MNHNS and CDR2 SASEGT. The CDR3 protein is CASSEGDSGANGLTF. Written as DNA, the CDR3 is TGTGCCAGCAGTGAAGGGGACTCTGGGGCCAACGGCCTGACTTTC.

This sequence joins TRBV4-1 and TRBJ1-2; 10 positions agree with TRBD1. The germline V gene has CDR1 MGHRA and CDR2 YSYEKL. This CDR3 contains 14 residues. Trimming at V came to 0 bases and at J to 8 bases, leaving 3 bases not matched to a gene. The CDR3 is CASSQEDRGRGYTF. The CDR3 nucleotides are TGCGCCAGCAGCCAAGAAGACAGGGGGCGCGGCTACACCTTC.

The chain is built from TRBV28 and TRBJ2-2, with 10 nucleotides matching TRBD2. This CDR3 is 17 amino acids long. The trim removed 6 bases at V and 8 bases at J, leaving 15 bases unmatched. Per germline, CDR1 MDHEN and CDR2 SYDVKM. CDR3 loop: CASSLSRASGSSGELFF. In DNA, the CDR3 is TGTGCCAGCAGCCTTTCGAGGGCTAGCGGGAGTTCGGGGGAGCTGTTTTTT.

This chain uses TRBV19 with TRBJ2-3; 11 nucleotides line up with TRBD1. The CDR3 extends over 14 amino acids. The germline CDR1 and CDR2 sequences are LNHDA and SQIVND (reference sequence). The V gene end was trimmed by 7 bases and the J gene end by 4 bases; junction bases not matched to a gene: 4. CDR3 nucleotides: TGTGCCAGTACACGGGACAGGGGGGCAGATACGCAGTATTTT. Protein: CASTRDRGADTQYF.

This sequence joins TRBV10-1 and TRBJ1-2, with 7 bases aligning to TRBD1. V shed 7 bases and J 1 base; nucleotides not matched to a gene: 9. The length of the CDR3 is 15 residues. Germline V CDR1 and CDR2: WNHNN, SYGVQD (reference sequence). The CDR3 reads CASNLGQEVNYGYTF. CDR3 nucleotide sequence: TGCGCCAGCAACCTCGGACAGGAAGTTAACTATGGCTACACCTTC.

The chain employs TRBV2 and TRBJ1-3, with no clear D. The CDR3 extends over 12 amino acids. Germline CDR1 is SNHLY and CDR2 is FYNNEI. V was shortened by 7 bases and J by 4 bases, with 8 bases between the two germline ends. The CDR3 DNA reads TGTGCCAGCACCCCGGAGGGAAACACCATATATTTT. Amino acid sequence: CASTPEGNTIYF. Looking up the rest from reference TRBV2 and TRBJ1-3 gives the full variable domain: EPEVTQTPSHQVTQMGQEVILRCVPISNHLYFYWYRQILGQKVEFLVSFYNNEISEKSEIFDDQFSVERPDGSNFTLKIRSTKLEDSAMYFCASTPEGNTIYFGEGSWLTVV.

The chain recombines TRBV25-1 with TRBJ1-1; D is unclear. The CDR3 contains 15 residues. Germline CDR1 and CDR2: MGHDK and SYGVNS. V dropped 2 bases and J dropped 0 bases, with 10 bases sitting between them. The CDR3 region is CASSEKNSMNTEAFF. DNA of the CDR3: TGTGCCAGCAGTGAAAAGAACAGTATGAACACTGAAGCTTTCTTT.

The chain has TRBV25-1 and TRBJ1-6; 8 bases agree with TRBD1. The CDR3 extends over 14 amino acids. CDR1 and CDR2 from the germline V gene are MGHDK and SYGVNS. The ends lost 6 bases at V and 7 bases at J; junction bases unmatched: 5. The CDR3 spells CASRGQGGNSPLHF. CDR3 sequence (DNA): TGTGCCAGCAGAGGACAGGGTGGAAATTCACCCCTCCACTTT.

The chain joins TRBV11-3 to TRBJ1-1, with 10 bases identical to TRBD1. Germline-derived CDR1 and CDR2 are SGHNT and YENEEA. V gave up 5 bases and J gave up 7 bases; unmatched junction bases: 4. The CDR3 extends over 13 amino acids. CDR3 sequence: CASSPGQGFEAFF. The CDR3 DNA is TGTGCCAGCAGCCCGGGACAGGGGTTTGAAGCTTTCTTT.

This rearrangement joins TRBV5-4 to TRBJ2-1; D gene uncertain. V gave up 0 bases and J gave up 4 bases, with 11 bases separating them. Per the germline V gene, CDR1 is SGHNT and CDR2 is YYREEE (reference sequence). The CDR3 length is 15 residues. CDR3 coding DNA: TGTGCCAGCAGCTTGGGCTGGGCAGAATACAATGAGCAGTTCTTC. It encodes CASSLGWAEYNEQFF. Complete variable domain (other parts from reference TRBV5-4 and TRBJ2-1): ETGVTQSPTHLIKTRGQQVTLRCSSQSGHNTVSWYQQALGQGPQFIFQYYREEENGRGNFPPRFSGLQFPNYSSELNVNALELDDSALYLCASSLGWAEYNEQFFGPGTRLTVL.

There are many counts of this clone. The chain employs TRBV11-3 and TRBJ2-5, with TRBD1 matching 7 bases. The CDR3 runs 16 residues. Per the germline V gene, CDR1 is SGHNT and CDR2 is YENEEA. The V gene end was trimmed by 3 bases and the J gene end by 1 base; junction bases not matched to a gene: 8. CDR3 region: CASSLRETGTQETQYF. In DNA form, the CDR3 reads TGTGCCAGCAGCTTGAGGGAGACAGGGACCCAAGAGACCCAGTACTTC.

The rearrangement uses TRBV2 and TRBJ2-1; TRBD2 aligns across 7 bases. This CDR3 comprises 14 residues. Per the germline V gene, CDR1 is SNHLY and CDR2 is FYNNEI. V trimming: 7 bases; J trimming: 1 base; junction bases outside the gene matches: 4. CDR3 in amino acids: CASNAGDSYNEQFF. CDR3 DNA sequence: TGTGCCAGCAACGCGGGAGATTCCTACAATGAGCAGTTCTTC.

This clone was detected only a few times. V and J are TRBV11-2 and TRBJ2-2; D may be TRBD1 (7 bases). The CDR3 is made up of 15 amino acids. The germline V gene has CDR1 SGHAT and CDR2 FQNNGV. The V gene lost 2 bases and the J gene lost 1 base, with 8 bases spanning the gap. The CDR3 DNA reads TGTGCCAGCAGCTTACAGGGGGGGAACACCGGGGAGCTGTTTTTT. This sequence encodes CASSLQGGNTGELFF.

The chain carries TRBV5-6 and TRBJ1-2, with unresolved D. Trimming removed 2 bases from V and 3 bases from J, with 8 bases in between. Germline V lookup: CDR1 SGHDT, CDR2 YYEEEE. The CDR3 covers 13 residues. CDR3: CASSFIGDYGYTF. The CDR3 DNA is TGTGCCAGCAGCTTCATCGGGGACTATGGCTACACCTTC.

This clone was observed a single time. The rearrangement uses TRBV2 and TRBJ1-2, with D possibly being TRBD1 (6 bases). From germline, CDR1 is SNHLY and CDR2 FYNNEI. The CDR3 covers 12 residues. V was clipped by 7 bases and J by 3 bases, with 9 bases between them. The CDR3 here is CASTRTDYGYTF. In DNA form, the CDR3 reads TGTGCCAGCACCCGGACAGACTATGGCTACACCTTC.